This T cell receptor (beta chain) was sequenced during a study of regulatory T cells in long-lasting Graves disease. Whole-study context: Antithyroid drug exposure in newly diagnosed Graves' patients had lasted under 3 months. Study outcomes and limitations: The analysis examined peripheral blood only and excluded thyroid tissue.

CDR3 size: 14 residues. Losses at the gene ends were 5 bases for V and 4 bases for J; bases not matched to a gene: 5. Per the germline V gene, CDR1 is DFQATT and CDR2 is SNEGSKA (reference sequence). CDR3-region Arm-PCR and iRepertoire HTBI primers produced the TCR beta libraries. TCRdb re-called the multiplex PCR reads with MiXCR, one entry per CDR3 protein. This table has about 540,000 distinct CDR3 sequences, roughly 13% appearing once. This sample's time point: newly diagnosed GD, antithyroid drugs for less than 3 months. The authors made the TCR library using RNA they extracted from PBMCs. This clonotype was counted between two and nine times. The antigen remains undetermined. This same sample was also taken into another study, of T cells in Graves' hyperthyroidism and ophthalmopathy. Per that paper: Patients were excluded for uncontrolled infection, other autoimmune disease, pregnancy or lactation. Ophthalmopathy prediction by the model preceded onset by a median approximately 5.9 months.

The receptor was isolated from a man younger than 45 with Graves disease. This chain uses TRBV20-1 with TRBJ2-3; TRBD2 aligns across 11 bases. Source: peripheral blood mononuclear cells (PBMCs), taken at new diagnosis, from a patient treated with antithyroid drugs. CDR3 residues: CSAGSGRAADTQYF. CDR3 bases: TGCAGTGCTGGTAGCGGGAGGGCGGCAGATACGCAGTATTTT.